Below, one T cell receptor (beta chain) is given with its context. What it recognizes is unknown. PCR amplification relied on 60 Vbeta primers (plus 13 Jbeta primers). As handled by the study authors: Later work found 80 million or so unique TCR beta chains, with some 11 million shared. TCRdb keeps only in-frame clones here, not all; method: immunoSEQ multiplex PCR. V and J calls plus clone size are reproduced from that table; the DNA served to infer D and trimming. The sample shows 160,000 or so clones, roughly 75% of them seen only once. The data derive from a study of cytomegalovirus exposure and HLA in healthy donors. Study background: Among roughly 180 million T cells, an earlier analysis found roughly 120 million unique TCR beta sequences.

The study, taken as a whole, reports: HLA allele associations emerged for some 16,000 TCR beta sequences in a later analysis, at 0.05 false discovery rate.

CDR1 MNHEY and CDR2 SMNVEV come from the germline V gene (reference sequence). The CDR3 has 14 amino acids. With V trimmed by 0 bases and J by 5 bases, 2 bases remained unmatched. This chain uses TRBV27 with TRBJ1-2; TRBD1 matches 8 bases. The sequencing sample was made of PBMCs. The TCR sequence derives from a female donor in good health and CMV-seronegative. In DNA form, the CDR3 reads TGTGCCAGCAGTTTATCCGGGACAGGTTATGGCTACACCTTC. This encodes CASSLSGTGYGYTF.